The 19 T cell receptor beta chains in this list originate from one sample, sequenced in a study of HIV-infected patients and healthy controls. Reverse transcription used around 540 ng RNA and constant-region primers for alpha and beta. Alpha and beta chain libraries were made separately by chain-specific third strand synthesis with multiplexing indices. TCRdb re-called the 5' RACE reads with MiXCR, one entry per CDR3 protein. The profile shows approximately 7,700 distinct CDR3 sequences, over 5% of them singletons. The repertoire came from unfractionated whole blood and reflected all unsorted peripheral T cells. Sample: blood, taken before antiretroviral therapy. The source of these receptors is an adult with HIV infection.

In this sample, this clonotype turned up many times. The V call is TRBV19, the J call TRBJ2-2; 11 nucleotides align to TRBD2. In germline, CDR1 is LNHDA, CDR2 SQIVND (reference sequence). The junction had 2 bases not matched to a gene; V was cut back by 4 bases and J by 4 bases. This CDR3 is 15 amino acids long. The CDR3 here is CASSTTSGATGELFF. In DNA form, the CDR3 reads TGTGCCAGTAGTACGACTAGCGGGGCCACCGGGGAGCTGTTTTTT. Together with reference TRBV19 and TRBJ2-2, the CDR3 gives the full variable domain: DGGITQSPKYLFRKEGQNVTLSCEQNLNHDAMYWYRQDPGQGLRLIYYSQIVNDFQKGDIAEGYSVSREKKESFPLTVTSAQKNPTAFYLCASSTTSGATGELFFGEGSRLTVL.

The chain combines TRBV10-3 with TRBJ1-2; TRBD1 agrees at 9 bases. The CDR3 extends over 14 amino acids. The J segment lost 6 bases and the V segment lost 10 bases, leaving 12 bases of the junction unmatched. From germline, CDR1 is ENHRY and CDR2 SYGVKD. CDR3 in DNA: TGTGCCACCTTCCGGACAGGGGAAGGCGATGGCTACACCTTC. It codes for CATFRTGEGDGYTF.

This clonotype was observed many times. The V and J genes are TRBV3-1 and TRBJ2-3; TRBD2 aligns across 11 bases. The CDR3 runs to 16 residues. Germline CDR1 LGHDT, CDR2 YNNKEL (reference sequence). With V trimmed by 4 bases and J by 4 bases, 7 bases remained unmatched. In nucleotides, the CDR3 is TGTGCCAGCAGCCTAACCTTAGCGGGGGGGGCAGATACGCAGTATTTT. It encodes CASSLTLAGGADTQYF.

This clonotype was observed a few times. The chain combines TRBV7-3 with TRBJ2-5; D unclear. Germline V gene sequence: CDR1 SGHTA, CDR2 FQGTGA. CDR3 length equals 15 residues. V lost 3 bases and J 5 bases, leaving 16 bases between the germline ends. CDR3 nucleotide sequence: TGTGCCAGCAGCTTTGGTCCCAGCTTAGTGGAGACCCAGTACTTC. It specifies CASSFGPSLVETQYF.

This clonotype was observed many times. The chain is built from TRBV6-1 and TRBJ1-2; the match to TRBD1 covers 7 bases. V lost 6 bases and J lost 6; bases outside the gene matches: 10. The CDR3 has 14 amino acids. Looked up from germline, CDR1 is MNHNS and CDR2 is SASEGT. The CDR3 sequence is CASRGGQAYDGYTF. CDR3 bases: TGTGCCAGCAGGGGAGGACAGGCCTACGATGGCTACACCTTC.

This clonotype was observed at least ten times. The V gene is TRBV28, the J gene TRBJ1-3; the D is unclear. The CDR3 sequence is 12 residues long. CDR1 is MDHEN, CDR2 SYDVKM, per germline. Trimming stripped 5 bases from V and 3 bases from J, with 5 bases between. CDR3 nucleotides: TGTGCCAGCAGTGTGCGTGGAAACACCATATATTTT. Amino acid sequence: CASSVRGNTIYF.

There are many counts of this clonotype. The CDR3 nucleotides read TGTGCCAGCAGTTTTCAAGCGGTCGGTCACAATGAGCAGTTCTTC. Protein: CASSFQAVGHNEQFF. This chain joins TRBV6-6 and TRBJ2-1; a possible D gene is TRBD2 (5 bases). The CDR3 length is 15 residues. The germline V gene encodes CDR1 MNHNY and CDR2 SVGAGI (reference sequence). V was shortened by 4 bases and J by 5 bases, with 15 bases between the two germline ends.

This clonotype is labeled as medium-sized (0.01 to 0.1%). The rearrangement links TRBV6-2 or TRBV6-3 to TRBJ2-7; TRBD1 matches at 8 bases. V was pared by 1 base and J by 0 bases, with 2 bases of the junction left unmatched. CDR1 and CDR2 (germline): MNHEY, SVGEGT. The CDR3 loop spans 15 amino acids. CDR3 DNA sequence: TGTGCCAGCAGTTACTGGACAGGGACCTCCTACGAGCAGTACTTC. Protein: CASSYWTGTSYEQYF.

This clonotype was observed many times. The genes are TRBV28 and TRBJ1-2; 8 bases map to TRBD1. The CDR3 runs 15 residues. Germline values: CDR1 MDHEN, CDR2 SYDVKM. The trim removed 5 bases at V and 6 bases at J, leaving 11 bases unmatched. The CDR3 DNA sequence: TGTGCCAGCAGTCGAATGACAGGGGATCCCCATGGCTACACCTTC. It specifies CASSRMTGDPHGYTF.

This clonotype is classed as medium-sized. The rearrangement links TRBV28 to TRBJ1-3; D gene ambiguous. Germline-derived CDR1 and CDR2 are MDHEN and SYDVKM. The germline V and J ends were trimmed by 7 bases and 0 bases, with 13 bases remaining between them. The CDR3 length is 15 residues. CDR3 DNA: TGTGCCAGCACCTTTATTAGTCTCTCTGGAAACACCATATATTTT. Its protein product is CASTFISLSGNTIYF. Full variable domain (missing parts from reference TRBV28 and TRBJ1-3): DVKVTQSSRYLVKRTGEKVFLECVQDMDHENMFWYRQDPGLGLRLIYFSYDVKMKEKGDIPEGYSVSREKKERFSLILESASTNQTSMYLCASTFISLSGNTIYFGEGSWLTVV.

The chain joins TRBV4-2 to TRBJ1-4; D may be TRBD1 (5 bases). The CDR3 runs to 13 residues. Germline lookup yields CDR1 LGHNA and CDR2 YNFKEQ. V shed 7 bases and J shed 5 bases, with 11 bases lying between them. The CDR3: CASNRDENEKLFF. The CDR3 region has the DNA TGTGCCAGCAACCGGGACGAAAATGAAAAACTGTTTTTT.

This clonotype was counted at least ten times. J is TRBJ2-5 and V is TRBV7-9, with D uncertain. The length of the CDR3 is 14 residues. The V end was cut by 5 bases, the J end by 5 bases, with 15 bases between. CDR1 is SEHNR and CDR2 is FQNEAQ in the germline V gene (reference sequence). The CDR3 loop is CASSVTLGGETQYF. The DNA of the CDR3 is TGTGCCAGCAGCGTTACCCTGGGTGGGGAGACCCAGTACTTC. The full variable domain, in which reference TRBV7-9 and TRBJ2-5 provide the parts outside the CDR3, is DTGVSQNPRHKITKRGQNVTFRCDPISEHNRLYWYRQTLGQGPEFLTYFQNEAQLEKSRLLSDRFSAERPKGSFSTLEIQRTEQGDSAMYLCASSVTLGGETQYFGPGTRLLVL.

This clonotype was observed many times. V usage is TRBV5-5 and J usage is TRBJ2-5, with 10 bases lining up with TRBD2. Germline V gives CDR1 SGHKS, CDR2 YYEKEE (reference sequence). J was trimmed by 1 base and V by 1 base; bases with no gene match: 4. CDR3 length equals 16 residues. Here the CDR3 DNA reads TGTGCCAGCAGCTTGTCTCCTAGCGGGGGCCAAGAGACCCAGTACTTC. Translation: CASSLSPSGGQETQYF. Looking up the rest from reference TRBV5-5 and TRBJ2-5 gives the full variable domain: DAGVTQSPTHLIKTRGQQVTLRCSPISGHKSVSWYQQVLGQGPQFIFQYYEKEERGRGNFPDRFSARQFPNYSSELNVNALLLGDSALYLCASSLSPSGGQETQYFGPGTRLLVL.

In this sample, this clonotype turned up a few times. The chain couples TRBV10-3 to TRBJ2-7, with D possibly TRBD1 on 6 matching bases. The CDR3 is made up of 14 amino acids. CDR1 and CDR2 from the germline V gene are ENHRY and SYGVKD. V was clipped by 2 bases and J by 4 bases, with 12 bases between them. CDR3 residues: CAISEATGQYEQYF. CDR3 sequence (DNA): TGTGCCATCAGTGAGGCTACAGGGCAGTACGAGCAGTACTTC.

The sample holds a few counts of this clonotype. The CDR3 coding sequence is TGCAGTGCCTACCCTAGCGGTAGCACAGATACGCAGTATTTT. This encodes CSAYPSGSTDTQYF. The chain uses TRBV20-1 and TRBJ2-3; 7 nucleotides align to TRBD2. V lost 6 bases and J lost 0; bases outside the gene matches: 6. There are 14 residues in the CDR3. In germline, CDR1 is DFQATT, CDR2 SNEGSKA (reference sequence).

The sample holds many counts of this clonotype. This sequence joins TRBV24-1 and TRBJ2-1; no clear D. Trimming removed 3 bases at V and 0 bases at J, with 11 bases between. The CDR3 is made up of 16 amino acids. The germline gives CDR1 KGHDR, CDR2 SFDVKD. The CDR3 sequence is CATSDNQAHSYNEQFF. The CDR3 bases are TGTGCCACCAGTGATAACCAGGCCCACTCCTACAATGAGCAGTTCTTC.

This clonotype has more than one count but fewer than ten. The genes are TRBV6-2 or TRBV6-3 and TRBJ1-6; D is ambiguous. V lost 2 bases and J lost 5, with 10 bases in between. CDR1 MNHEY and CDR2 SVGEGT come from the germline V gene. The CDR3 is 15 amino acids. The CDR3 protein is CASSYLREDNSPLHF. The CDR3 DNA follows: TGTGCCAGCAGTTACCTGCGGGAGGATAATTCACCCCTCCACTTT.

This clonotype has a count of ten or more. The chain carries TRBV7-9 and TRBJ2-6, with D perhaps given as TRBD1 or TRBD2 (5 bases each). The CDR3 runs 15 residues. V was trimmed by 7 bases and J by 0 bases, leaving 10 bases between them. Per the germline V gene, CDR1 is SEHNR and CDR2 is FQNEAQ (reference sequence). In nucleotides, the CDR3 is TGTGCCAGCACGGGGCCCAGCTCTGGGGCCAACGTCCTGACTTTC. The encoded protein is CASTGPSSGANVLTF.

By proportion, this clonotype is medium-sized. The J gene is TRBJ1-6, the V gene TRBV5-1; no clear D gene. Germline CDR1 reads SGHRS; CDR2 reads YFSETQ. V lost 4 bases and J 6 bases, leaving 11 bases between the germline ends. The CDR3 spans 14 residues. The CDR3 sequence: CASSRDGPNSPLHF. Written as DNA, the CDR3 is TGCGCCAGCAGCCGCGACGGACCTAATTCACCCCTCCACTTT.